The sequence of this TCR beta chain was determined in a study of blood T cell repertoires in COVID-19. Study information: Sites in the United States, Italy and Spain provided acute and convalescent COVID-19 samples. PBMCs, B-cell-depleted T cells, or T cells provided the cDNA or gDNA that made up the material.

In the authors' workflow: Amplification with reference gene primers provided the estimates of nucleated cell counts. TCRdb's table, derived via immunoSEQ multiplex PCR, lists solely in-frame clones and lacks some. Clone size and the V and J calls come from that table; the DNA yielded D and trimming. The table has about 160,000 clones, roughly 93% seen once; the top ten hold about 2%. The V end was cut by 4 bases, the J end by 1 base, with 10 bases between. The CDR3 contains 13 residues. The germline V gene encodes CDR1 SQVTM and CDR2 ANQGSEA. The receptor was derived from a man between 18 and 29 years old with acute or convalescent COVID-19. This rearrangement joins TRBV29-1 to TRBJ1-2, with D maybe TRBD1 (5 bases). Sequenced sample: peripheral blood. CDR3 in DNA: TGCAGCGTTGTGTCAGGGATTAACTATGGCTACACCTTC. As protein: CSVVSGINYGYTF.